The clone carrying this T cell receptor (beta chain) was detected only a few times. Its specificity is not known. The PCR had 60 Vbeta and 13 Jbeta primers. The assay was immunoSEQ multiplex PCR, and TCRdb's table has in-frame clones only and misses some. Of 180,000 or so clones in the sample, more than 70% are singletons; the top ten hold around 1.5%. The data stem from a study of cytomegalovirus exposure and HLA in healthy donors. Study-wide background: About 80 million unique TCRs, all from HLA-typed donors, were included in an early release of the data. Broader study findings: TRBV6-2, TRBV6-3 and other indistinguishable V segments were excluded.

Regarding donors, all were healthy bone marrow donors. This CDR3 contains 14 residues. Trimming cost V 3 bases and J 2 bases, with 9 bases left between them. CDR1 and CDR2 (germline): MRHNA, SNTAGT. This rearrangement joins TRBV6-4 to TRBJ2-3; D remains ambiguous. The sequencing sample was made of PBMCs. This TCR was sampled from a male donor in good health and CMV-seronegative. The CDR3 region has the DNA TGTGCCAGCAGTGAGACTGGCCCCACAGATACGCAGTATTTT. Residues: CASSETGPTDTQYF.